This entry describes one T cell receptor (beta chain). These data come from a study of neurological immune-mediated disorders. Germline values: CDR1 SQVTM, CDR2 ANQGSEA. This CDR3 contains 12 residues. Synthesis of cDNA was accomplished via 5'RACE employing 10-nucleotide random UMIs. TCRdb reprocessed the 5' RACE reads with MiXCR, giving one entry per CDR3 protein. In the table there are tens of thousands of distinct CDR3 sequences, 10% of which are singletons. The rearrangement joins TRBV29-1 to TRBJ2-1, with 11 positions matching TRBD2. The clonotype was recovered from a man aged 35 to 55 in good health. The material sequenced was PBMCs. The CDR3 DNA is TGCGTTGTGGGACTAGCGGCAAATGAGCAGTTCTTC. Protein product: CVVGLAANEQFF.